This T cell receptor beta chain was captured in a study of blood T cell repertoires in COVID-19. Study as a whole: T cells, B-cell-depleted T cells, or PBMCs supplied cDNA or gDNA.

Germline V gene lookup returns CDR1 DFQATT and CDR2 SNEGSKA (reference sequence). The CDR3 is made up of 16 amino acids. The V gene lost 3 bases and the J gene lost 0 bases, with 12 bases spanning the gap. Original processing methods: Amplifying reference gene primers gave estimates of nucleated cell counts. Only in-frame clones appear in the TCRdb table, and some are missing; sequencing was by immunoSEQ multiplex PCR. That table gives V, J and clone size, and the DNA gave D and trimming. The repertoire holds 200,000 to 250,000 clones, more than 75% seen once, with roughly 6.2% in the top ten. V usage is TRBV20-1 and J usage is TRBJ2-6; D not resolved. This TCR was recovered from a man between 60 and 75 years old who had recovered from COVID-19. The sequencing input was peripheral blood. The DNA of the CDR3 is TGCAGTGCTAGTGCACAGCCATACTCTGGGGCCAACGTCCTGACTTTC. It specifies CSASAQPYSGANVLTF.